This T cell receptor beta chain came from a study of human T cells and chemical hapten exposure. This clonotype was recorded a few times. Regarding time point: pre-sensitization, week 0. The treatment: therapeutic diphenylcyclopropenone sensitization with weekly scalp DPC. TCRdb re-called the RACE reads through MiXCR, storing one row per CDR3 protein. The sample shows 250,000 to 300,000 distinct CDR3 sequences, 7.5% to 8% of them seen only once. V shed 4 bases and J shed 0 bases, with 16 bases lying between them. This CDR3 contains 16 residues. CDR1 is SGDLS and CDR2 is YYNGEE in the germline V gene. The origin of this receptor is a man between 18 and 35 years old with alopecia areata. Some clones in this sample may be carry-over from other donors' samples. The chain carries TRBV9 and TRBJ2-5, with a possible D match to TRBD2 (5 bases). The specimen was whole blood, collected in connection with sensitization to the hapten diphenylcyclopropenone (DPC). The CDR3 sequence: CASSPEDGWYQETQYF. The CDR3 bases are TGTGCCAGCAGCCCGGAGGATGGGTGGTACCAAGAGACCCAGTACTTC. Looking up the rest from reference TRBV9 and TRBJ2-5 gives the full variable domain: DSGVTQTPKHLITATGQRVTLRCSPRSGDLSVYWYQQSLDQGLQFLIQYYNGEERAKGNILERFSAQQFPDLHSELNLSSLELGDSALYFCASSPEDGWYQETQYFGPGTRLLVL.